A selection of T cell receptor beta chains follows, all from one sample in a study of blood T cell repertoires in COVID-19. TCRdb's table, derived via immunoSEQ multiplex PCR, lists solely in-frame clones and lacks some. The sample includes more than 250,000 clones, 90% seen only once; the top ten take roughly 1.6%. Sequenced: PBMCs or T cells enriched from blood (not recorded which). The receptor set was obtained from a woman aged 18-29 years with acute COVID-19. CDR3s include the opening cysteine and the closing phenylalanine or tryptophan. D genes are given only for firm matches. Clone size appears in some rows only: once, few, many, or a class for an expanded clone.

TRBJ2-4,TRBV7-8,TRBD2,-,CASSKFRREGAKNIQYF,TGTGCCAGCAGCAAATTTAGGAGGGAGGGAGCCAAAAACATTCAGTACTTC
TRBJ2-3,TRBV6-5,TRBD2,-,CASTAIAGEADTQYF,TGTGCCAGCACCGCTATAGCGGGAGAGGCAGATACGCAGTATTTT
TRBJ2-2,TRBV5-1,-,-,CASSFFAANTGELFF,TGCGCCAGCAGCTTCTTTGCGGCGAACACCGGGGAGCTGTTTTTT
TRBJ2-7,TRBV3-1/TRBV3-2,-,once,CATRGAYEQYF,TGTGCCACCAGAGGGGCCTACGAGCAGTACTTC
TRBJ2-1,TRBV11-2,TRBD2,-,CASSSGGLAGGSYNEQFF,TGTGCCAGCAGCTCCGGGGGACTAGCGGGAGGGTCCTACAATGAGCAGTTCTTC
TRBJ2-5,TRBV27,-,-,CASSLGTGEETQYF,TGTGCCAGCAGTTTAGGTACCGGGGAAGAGACCCAGTACTTC
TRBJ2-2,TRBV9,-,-,CASSVAPTGNTGELFF,TGTGCCAGCAGCGTAGCCCCGACAGGGAACACCGGGGAGCTGTTTTTT
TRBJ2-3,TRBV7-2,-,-,CASSLEARGGGPIGTQYF,TGTGCCAGCAGCTTAGAGGCCCGAGGGGGAGGGCCTATTGGTACGCAGTATTTT
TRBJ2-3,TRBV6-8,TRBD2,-,CASSLNGGRPTDTQYF,TGTGCCAGCAGTTTAAACGGCGGGAGGCCAACAGATACGCAGTATTTT
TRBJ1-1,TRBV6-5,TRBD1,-,CASSYSGDSSREAFF,TGTGCCAGCAGTTACTCTGGGGACAGTTCCCGCGAAGCTTTCTTT
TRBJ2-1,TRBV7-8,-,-,CASSLRGTNYNEQFF,TGTGCCAGCAGTCTAAGGGGGACTAATTACAATGAGCAGTTCTTC
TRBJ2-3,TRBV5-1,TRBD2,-,CASSLAKTSELTDTQYF,TGCGCCAGCAGCTTGGCCAAGACTAGCGAACTCACAGATACGCAGTATTTT
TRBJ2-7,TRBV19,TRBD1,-,CASSTKQGAYEQYF,TGTGCCAGTAGTACAAAACAGGGGGCTTACGAGCAGTACTTC
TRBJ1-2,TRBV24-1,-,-,CATSDLPPGFNYGYTF,TGTGCCACCAGTGATTTGCCCCCAGGGTTTAACTATGGCTACACCTTC
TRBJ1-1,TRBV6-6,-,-,CASSTKQNTEAFF,TGTGCCAGCAGTACTAAACAGAACACTGAAGCTTTCTTT
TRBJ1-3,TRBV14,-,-,CASSQDSSSGNTIYF,TGTGCCAGCAGCCAAGATTCGAGCTCTGGAAACACCATATATTTT
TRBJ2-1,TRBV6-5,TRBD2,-,CASSQPGLAYNEQFF,TGTGCCAGCAGTCAGCCCGGACTAGCCTACAATGAGCAGTTCTTC
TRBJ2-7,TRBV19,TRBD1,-,CASSDRDRVSYEQYF,TGTGCCAGTAGTGACCGGGACAGGGTCTCCTACGAGCAGTACTTC
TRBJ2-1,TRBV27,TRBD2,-,CASSNGLVYNEQFF,TGTGCCAGCAGTAACGGACTAGTTTACAATGAGCAGTTCTTC
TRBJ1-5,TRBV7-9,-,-,CASREGNQPQHF,TGTGCCAGCAGGGAGGGAAATCAGCCCCAGCATTTT
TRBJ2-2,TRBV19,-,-,CASSRTANTGELFF,TGTGCCAGTAGTAGGACAGCCAACACCGGGGAGCTGTTTTTT
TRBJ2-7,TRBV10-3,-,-,CAIRDGAGRTGYGVQYF,TGTGCCATCCGAGACGGTGCCGGACGGACGGGGTATGGGGTGCAGTACTTC
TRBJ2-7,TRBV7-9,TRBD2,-,CASSLVGETSGRGEQYF,TGTGCCAGCAGCTTAGTAGGAGAGACTAGCGGGAGAGGCGAGCAGTACTTC
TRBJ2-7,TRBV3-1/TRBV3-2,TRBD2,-,CASSQEPGLASRGGQYF,TGTGCCAGCAGCCAGGAACCAGGACTAGCGTCACGGGGGGGGCAGTACTTC
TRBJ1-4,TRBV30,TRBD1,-,CAWSAGTGVTNEKLFF,TGTGCCTGGAGTGCCGGGACAGGGGTAACTAATGAAAAACTGTTTTTT
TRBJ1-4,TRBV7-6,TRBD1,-,CASSLGARQGAREKLFF,TGTGCCAGCAGCTTAGGCGCGAGACAGGGGGCTCGAGAAAAACTGTTTTTT
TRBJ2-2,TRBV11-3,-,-,CASSLDLSQSTNTGELFF,TGTGCCAGCAGCTTAGATCTAAGTCAATCAACGAACACCGGGGAGCTGTTTTTT
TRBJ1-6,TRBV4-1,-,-,CASSQRNGGDNSPLHF,TGCGCCAGCAGCCAGCGAAACGGGGGGGACAATTCACCCCTCCACTTT
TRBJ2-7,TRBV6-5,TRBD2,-,CASRRAGHYEQYF,TGTGCCAGCAGAAGAGCGGGGCACTACGAGCAGTACTTC
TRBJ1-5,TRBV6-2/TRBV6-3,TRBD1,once,CASSYSIGTGLGMANQPQHF,TGTGCCAGCAGTTACTCGATCGGGACAGGCCTTGGAATGGCTAATCAGCCCCAGCATTTT
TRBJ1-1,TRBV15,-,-,CATSRDLLEAFF,TGTGCCACCAGCAGAGATCTTCTCGAAGCTTTCTTT
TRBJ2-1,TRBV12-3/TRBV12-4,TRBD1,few,CASSLLTGLQFF,TGTGCCAGCAGTTTACTGACAGGGTTGCAGTTCTTC
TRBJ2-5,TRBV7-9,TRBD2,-,CAGKRDAYQETQYF,TGTGCCGGTAAGCGGGACGCGTACCAAGAGACCCAGTACTTC
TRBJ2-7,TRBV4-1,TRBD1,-,CASSQFRDSSYEQYF,TGCGCCAGCAGCCAATTCCGGGACAGCTCCTACGAGCAGTACTTC
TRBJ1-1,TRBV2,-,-,CASSEEALGVAFF,TGTGCCAGCAGTGAAGAGGCCCTAGGGGTAGCTTTCTTT
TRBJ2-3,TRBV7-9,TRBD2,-,CASSTTTSGREDTQYF,TGTGCCAGCAGCACGACGACTAGCGGGAGAGAGGATACGCAGTATTTT
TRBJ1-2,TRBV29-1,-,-,CSVHRTENYGYTF,TGCAGCGTTCATAGGACAGAAAACTATGGCTACACCTTC
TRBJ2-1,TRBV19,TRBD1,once,CASSTLPTTGGHEQFF,TGTGCCAGTAGTACCTTACCAACGACAGGGGGCCATGAGCAGTTCTTC
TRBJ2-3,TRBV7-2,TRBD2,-,CASARGGPADTQYF,TGTGCCAGCGCGCGGGGGGGGCCGGCAGATACGCAGTATTTT
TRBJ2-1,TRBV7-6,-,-,CASSLAQRGKSSYNEQFF,TGTGCCAGCAGCTTAGCCCAGAGGGGGAAATCGTCCTACAATGAGCAGTTCTTC
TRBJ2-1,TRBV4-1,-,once,CASSQVLLAGEQFF,TGCGCCAGCAGCCAAGTGTTGTTAGCAGGGGAGCAGTTCTTC
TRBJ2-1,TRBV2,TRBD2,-,CASSGRAVLSYNEQFF,TGTGCCAGCAGCGGGAGGGCCGTTCTCTCCTACAATGAGCAGTTCTTC
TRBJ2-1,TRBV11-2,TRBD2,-,CASNTIAGGISEQFF,TGTGCCAGCAACACTATAGCGGGAGGTATCAGTGAGCAGTTCTTC
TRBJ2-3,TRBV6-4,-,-,CASSARGLRTDTQYF,TGTGCCAGCAGTGCCCGAGGTCTTCGCACAGATACGCAGTATTTT
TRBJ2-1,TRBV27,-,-,CASSPVSTYNEQFF,TGTGCCAGCAGCCCGGTGAGCACCTACAATGAGCAGTTCTTC
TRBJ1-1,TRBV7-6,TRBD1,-,CASSPRTGATEAFF,TGTGCCAGCAGCCCCCGGACAGGGGCAACTGAAGCTTTCTTT
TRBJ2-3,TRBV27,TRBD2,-,CASSISGSLGTDTQYF,TGTGCCAGTTCTATTAGCGGGAGTCTTGGCACAGATACGCAGTATTTT
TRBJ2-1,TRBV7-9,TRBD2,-,CASSFGGSVYNEQFF,TGTGCCAGCAGCTTCGGCGGGAGCGTATACAATGAGCAGTTCTTC
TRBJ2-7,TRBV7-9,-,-,CASSSTQGERRSYEQYF,TGTGCCAGCAGCTCAACACAGGGAGAAAGGAGATCCTACGAGCAGTACTTC
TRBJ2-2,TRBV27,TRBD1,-,CASSSHRGPTGELFF,TGTGCCAGCAGCTCACACAGGGGTCCCACCGGGGAGCTGTTTTTT
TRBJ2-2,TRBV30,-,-,CAFTTVTGELFF,TGTGCCTTCACGACAGTCACCGGGGAGCTGTTTTTT
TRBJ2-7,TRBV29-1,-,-,CSARTRTKGQYF,TGCAGCGCTCGAACTAGGACGAAAGGGCAGTACTTC
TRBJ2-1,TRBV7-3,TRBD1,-,CASSLTIVGTGGVNEQFF,TGTGCCAGCAGCTTAACCATAGTCGGGACAGGGGGCGTCAATGAGCAGTTCTTC